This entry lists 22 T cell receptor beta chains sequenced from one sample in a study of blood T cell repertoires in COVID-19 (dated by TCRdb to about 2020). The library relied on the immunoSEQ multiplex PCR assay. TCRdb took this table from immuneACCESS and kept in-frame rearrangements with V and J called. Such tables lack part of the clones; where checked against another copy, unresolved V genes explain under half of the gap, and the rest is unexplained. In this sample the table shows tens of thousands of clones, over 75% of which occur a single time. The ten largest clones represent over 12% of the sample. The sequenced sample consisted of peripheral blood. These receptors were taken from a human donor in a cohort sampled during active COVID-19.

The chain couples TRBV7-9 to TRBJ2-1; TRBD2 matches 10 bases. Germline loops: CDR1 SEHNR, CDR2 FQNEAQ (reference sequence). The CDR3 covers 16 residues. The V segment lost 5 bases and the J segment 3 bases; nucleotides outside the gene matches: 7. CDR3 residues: CASSTQIAGGYNEQFF. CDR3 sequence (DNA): TGTGCCAGCAGCACGCAAATAGCGGGAGGCTACAATGAGCAGTTCTTC.

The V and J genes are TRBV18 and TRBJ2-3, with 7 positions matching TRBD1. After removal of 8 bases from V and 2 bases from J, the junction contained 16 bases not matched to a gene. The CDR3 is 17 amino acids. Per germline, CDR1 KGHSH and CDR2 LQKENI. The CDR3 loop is CASAQGPIGSNTDTQYF. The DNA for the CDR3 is TGTGCCAGCGCACAGGGGCCCATCGGGTCAAACACAGATACGCAGTATTTT.

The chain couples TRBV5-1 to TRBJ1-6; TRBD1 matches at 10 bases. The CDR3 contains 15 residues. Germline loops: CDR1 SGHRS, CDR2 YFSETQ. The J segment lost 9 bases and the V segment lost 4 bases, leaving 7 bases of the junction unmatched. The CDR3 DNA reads TGCGCCAGCAGCCCCCGGGACAGGGGCAGTTCACCCCTCCACTTT. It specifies CASSPRDRGSSPLHF.

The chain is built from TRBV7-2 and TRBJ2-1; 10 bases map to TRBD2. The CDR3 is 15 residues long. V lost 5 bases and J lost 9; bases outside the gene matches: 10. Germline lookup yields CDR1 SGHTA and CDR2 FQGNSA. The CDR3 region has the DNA TGTGCCAGCAGCAGGACTAGCGGTTCGGCTGCTGAGCAGTTCTTC. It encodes CASSRTSGSAAEQFF.

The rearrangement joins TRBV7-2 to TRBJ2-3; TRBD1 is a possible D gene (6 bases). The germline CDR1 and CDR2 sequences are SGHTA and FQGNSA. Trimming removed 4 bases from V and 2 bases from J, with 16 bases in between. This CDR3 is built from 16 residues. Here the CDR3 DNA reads TGTGCCAGCAGCTCCCACCTCGGGACACTCACAGATACGCAGTATTTT. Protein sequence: CASSSHLGTLTDTQYF.

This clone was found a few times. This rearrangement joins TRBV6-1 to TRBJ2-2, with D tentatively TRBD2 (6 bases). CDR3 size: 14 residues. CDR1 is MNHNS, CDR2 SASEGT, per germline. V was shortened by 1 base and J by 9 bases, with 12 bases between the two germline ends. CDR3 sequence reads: CASSEVGGMWELFF. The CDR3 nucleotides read TGTGCCAGCAGTGAAGTCGGGGGTATGTGGGAGCTGTTTTTT.

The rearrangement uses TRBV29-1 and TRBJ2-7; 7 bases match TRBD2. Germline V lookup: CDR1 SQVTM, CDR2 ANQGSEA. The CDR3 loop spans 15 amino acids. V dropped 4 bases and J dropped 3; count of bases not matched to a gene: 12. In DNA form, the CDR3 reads TGCAGCGTTGCTTACGGAAGCGGGGCGTACTACGAGCAGTACTTC. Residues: CSVAYGSGAYYEQYF.

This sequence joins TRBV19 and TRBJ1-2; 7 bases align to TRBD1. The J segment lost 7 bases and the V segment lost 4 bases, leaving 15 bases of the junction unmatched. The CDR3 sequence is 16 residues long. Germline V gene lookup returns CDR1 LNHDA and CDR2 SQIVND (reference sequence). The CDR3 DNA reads TGTGCCAGTAGTAGGGTCGTCGTACAGGGGAGTTTTGGCTACACCTTC. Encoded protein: CASSRVVVQGSFGYTF.

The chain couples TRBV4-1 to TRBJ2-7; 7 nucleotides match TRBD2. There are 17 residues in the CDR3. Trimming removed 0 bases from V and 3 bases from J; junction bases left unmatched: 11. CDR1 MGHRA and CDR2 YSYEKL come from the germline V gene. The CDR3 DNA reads TGCGCCAGCAGCCAAGACCCAGCGGGGATTCGGTTCTACGAGCAGTACTTC. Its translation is CASSQDPAGIRFYEQYF.

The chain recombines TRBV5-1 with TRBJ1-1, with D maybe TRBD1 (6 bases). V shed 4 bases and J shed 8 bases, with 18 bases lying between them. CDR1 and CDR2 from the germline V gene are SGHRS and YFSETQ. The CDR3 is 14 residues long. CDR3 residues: CASSMNQGRVEAFF. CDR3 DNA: TGCGCCAGCAGCATGAATCAGGGGAGGGTGGAAGCTTTCTTT. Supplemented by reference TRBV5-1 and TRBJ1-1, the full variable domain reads KAGVTQTPRYLIKTRGQQVTLSCSPISGHRSVSWYQQTPGQGLQFLFEYFSETQRNKGNFPGRFSGRQFSNSRSEMNVSTLELGDSALYLCASSMNQGRVEAFFGQGTRLTVV.

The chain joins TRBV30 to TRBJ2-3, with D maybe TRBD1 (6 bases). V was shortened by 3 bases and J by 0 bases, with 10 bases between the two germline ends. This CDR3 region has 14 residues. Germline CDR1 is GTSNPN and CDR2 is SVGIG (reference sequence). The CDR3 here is CAWRGALSTDTQYF. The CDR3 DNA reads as TGTGCCTGGAGGGGGGCACTTAGCACAGATACGCAGTATTTT.

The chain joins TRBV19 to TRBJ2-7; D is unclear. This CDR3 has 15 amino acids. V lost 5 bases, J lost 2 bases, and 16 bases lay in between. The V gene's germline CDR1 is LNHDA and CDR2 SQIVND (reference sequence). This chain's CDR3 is CASSAGDLRAYEQYF. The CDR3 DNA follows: TGTGCCAGTAGTGCCGGAGATTTACGCGCCTACGAGCAGTACTTC.

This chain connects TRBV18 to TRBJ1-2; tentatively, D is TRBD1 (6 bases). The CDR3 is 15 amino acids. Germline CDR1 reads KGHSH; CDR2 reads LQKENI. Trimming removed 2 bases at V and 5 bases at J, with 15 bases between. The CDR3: CASSPTGQFLYGYTF. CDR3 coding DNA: TGTGCCAGCTCACCAACCGGACAGTTCCTTTATGGCTACACCTTC.

CDR3 DNA: TGCGCCAGCAGCCCGGGGGGGGCGGGGAAAAATGAGCAGTTCTTC. Encoded protein: CASSPGGAGKNEQFF. The chain combines TRBV5-1 with TRBJ2-1, with TRBD2 matching 8 bases. Germline values: CDR1 SGHRS, CDR2 YFSETQ. CDR3 size: 15 residues. V trimming: 4 bases; J trimming: 7 bases; junction bases outside the gene matches: 10.

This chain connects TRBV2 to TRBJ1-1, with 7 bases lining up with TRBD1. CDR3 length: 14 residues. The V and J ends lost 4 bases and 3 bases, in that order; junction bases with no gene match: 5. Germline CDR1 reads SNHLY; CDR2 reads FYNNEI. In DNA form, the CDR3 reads TGTGCCAGCAGTGTACAGGGGAGGTACACTGAAGCTTTCTTT. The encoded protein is CASSVQGRYTEAFF.

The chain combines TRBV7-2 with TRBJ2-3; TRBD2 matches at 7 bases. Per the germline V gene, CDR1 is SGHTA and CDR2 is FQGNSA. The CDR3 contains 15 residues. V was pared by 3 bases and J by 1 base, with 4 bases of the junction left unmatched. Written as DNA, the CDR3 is TGTGCCAGCAGCTTTTACACTAGCGGCACAGATACGCAGTATTTT. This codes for CASSFYTSGTDTQYF.

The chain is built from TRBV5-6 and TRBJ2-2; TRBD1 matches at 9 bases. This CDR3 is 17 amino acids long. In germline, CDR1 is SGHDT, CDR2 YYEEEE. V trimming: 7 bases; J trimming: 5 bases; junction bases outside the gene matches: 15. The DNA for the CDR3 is TGTGCCAGCTCTCATGGAGCAGGGGGGACAGGGACCGGGGAGCTGTTTTTT. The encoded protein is CASSHGAGGTGTGELFF.

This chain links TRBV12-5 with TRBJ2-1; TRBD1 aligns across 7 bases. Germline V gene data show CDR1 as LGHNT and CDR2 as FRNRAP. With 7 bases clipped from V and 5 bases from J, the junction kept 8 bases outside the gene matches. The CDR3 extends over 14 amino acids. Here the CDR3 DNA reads TGTGCTAGTGCCCGTGACAGGGTAGACAATGAGCAGTTCTTC. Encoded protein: CASARDRVDNEQFF.

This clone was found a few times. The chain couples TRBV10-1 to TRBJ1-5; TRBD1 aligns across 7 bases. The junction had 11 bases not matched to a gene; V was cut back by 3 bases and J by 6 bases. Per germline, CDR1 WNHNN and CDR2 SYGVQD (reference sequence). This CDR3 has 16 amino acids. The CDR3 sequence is CASSDYHRGRAQPQHF. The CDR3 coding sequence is TGCGCCAGCAGTGACTACCACAGGGGAAGGGCTCAGCCCCAGCATTTT.

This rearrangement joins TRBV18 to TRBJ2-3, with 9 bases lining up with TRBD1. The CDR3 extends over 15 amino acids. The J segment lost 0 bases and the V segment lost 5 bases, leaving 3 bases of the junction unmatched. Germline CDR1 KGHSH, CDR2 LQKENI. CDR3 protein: CASSSGQGSTDTQYF. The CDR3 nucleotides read TGTGCCAGCTCATCGGGACAGGGAAGCACAGATACGCAGTATTTT.

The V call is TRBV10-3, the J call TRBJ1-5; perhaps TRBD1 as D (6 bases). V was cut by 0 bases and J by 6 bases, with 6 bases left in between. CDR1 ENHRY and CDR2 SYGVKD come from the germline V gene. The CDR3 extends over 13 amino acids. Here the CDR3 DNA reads TGTGCCATCAGTGAGTCGACAGGTCAGCCCCAGCATTTT. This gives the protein CAISESTGQPQHF.

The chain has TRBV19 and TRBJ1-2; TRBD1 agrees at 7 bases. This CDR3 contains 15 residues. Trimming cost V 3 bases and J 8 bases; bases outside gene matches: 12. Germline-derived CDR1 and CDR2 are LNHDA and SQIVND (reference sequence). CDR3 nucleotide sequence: TGTGCCAGTAGTATCCCCTTCGACAGGGTATTGGGCTACACCTTC. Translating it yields CASSIPFDRVLGYTF.